This T cell receptor beta chain was retrieved from a study of neurological immune-mediated disorders. TCRdb independently ran MiXCR on the 5' RACE reads; one entry per CDR3 protein. The data show 55,000 or so distinct CDR3 sequences, approximately 4% seen once. This clonotype came up a few times. V was pared by 2 bases and J by 6 bases, with 18 bases between. CDR1 and CDR2 (germline): DFQATT, SNEGSKA (reference sequence). This CDR3 has 15 amino acids. The receptor's source is a man aged 50-60 years with multiple sclerosis. This sequence joins TRBV20-1 and TRBJ2-3; tentative D call: TRBD1 (5 bases). The source material was PBMCs. Written as DNA, the CDR3 is TGCAGTGCTAGAAAGGGATCTGCCGCAGGGGATACGCAGTATTTT. It is translated as CSARKGSAAGDTQYF.